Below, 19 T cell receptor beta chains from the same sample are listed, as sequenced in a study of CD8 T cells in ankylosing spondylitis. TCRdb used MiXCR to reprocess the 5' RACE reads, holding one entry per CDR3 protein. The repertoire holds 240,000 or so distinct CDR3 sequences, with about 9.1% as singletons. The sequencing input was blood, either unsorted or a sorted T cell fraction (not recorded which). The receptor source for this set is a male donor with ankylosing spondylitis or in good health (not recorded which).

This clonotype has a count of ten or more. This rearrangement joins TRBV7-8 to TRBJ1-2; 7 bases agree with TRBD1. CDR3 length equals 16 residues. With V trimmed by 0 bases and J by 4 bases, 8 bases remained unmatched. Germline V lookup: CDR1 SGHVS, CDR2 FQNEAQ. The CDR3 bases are TGTGCCAGCAGCTTAGCTTTGGCAGGGGGAACCTATGGCTACACCTTC. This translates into CASSLALAGGTYGYTF.

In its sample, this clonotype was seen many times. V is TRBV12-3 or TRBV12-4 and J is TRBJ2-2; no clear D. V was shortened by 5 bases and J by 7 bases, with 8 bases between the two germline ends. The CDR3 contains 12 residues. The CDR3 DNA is TGTGCCAGCAGTCTTAGTGGCGGGGAGCTGTTTTTT. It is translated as CASSLSGGELFF.

The DNA of the CDR3 is TGTGCCAGCAGCTTAGCAGGGTTCGGTGAAGCTTTCTTT. It is translated as CASSLAGFGEAFF. The rearrangement uses TRBV7-2 and TRBJ1-1; D unclear. V shed 0 bases and J shed 7 bases, with 9 bases lying between them. This CDR3 has 13 amino acids. Germline V gene sequence: CDR1 SGHTA, CDR2 FQGNSA.

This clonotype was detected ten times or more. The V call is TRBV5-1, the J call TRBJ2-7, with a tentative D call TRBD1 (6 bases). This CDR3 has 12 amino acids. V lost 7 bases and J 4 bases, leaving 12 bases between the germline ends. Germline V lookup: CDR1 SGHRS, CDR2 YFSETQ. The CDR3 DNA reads TGCGCCAGCCGACAGGCAGGGTACGAGCAGTACTTC. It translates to CASRQAGYEQYF.

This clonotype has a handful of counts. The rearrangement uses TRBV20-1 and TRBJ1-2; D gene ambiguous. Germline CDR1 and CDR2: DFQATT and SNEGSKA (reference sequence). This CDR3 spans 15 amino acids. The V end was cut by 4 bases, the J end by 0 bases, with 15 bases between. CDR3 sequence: CSAIIHPGANYGYTF. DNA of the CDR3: TGCAGTGCTATAATCCATCCGGGAGCTAACTATGGCTACACCTTC.

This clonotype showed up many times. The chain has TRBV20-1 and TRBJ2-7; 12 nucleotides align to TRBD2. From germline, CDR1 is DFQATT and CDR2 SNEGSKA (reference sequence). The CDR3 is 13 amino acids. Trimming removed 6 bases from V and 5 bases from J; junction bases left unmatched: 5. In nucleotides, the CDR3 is TGCAGTGCCCTGACTAGCGGGGGTCACGAGCAGTACTTC. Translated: CSALTSGGHEQYF.

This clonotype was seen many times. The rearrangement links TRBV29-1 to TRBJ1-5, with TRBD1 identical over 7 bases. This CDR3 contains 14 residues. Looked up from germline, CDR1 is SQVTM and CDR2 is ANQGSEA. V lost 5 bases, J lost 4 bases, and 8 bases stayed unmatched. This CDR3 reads CSVSPGTVNQPQHF. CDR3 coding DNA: TGCAGCGTTTCCCCCGGGACAGTTAATCAGCCCCAGCATTTT.

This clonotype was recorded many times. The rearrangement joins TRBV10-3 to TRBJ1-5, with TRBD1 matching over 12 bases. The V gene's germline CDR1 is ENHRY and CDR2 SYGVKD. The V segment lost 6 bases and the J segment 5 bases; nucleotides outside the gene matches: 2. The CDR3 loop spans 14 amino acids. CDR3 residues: CAIRGTGGHQPQHF. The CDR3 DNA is TGTGCCATCAGGGGGACAGGGGGCCATCAGCCCCAGCATTTT.

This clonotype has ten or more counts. CDR3 loop: CSAEIPGGYTF. CDR3 nucleotide sequence: TGCAGTGCCGAGATTCCGGGTGGCTACACCTTC. The rearrangement uses TRBV20-1 and TRBJ1-2; D gene ambiguous. From germline, CDR1 is DFQATT and CDR2 SNEGSKA (reference sequence). The CDR3 has 11 amino acids. The V end was cut by 6 bases, the J end by 7 bases, with 12 bases between.

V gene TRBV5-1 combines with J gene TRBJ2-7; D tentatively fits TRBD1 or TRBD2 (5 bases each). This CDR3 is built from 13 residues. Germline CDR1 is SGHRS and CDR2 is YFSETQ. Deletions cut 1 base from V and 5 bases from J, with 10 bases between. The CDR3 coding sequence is TGCGCCAGCAGCTTGCTGGGGACGGACGAGCAGTACTTC. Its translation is CASSLLGTDEQYF.

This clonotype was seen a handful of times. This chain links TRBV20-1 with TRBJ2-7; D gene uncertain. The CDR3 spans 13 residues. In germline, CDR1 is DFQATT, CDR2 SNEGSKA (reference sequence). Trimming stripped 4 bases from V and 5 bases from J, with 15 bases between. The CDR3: CSATLMSGDEQYF. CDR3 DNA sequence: TGCAGTGCTACCCTCATGTCCGGCGACGAGCAGTACTTC.

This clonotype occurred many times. The CDR3 region is CASSYSSRATDTQYF. CDR3 nucleotide sequence: TGTGCCAGCAGTTACTCCTCCCGGGCTACAGATACGCAGTATTTT. This chain links TRBV6-5 with TRBJ2-3; D remains ambiguous. The V gene's germline CDR1 is MNHEY and CDR2 SVGAGI. The length of the CDR3 is 15 residues. Deletions cut 0 bases from V and 3 bases from J, with 10 bases between.

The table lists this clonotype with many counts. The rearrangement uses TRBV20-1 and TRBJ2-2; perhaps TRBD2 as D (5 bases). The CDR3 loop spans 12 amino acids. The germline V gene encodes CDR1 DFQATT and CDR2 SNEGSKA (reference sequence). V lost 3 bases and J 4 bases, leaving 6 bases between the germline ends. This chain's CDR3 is CSARDSTGELFF. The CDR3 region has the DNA TGCAGTGCTAGGGACTCCACCGGGGAGCTGTTTTTT.

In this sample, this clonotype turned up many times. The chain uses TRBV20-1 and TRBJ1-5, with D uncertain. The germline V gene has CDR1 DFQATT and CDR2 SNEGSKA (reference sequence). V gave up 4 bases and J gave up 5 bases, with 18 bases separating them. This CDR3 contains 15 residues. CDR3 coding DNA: TGCAGTGCTATCCAAGGATTCCTAGACCATCAGCCCCAGCATTTT. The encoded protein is CSAIQGFLDHQPQHF.

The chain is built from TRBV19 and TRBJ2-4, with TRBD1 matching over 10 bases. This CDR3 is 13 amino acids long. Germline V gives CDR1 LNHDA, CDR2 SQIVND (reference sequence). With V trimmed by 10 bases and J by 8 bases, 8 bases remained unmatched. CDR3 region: CATTGQGGDIQYF. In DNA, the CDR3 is TGTGCCACGACCGGACAGGGGGGTGACATTCAGTACTTC.

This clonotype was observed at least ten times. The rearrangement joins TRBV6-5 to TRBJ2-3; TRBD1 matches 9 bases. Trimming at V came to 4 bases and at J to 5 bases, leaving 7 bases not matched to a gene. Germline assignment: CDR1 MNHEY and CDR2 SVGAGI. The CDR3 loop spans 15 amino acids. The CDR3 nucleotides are TGTGCCAGCAGTTTAAACAGGGGGCGCGGAGATACGCAGTATTTT. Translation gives CASSLNRGRGDTQYF.

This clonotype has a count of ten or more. This CDR3 reads CSVEDEGARTDTQYF. The CDR3 region has the DNA TGCAGCGTTGAAGATGAGGGGGCCCGCACAGATACGCAGTATTTT. V gene TRBV29-1 combines with J gene TRBJ2-3, with 7 bases aligning to TRBD1. J gave up 1 base and V 0 bases, and 4 bases lay outside the gene matches. CDR3 length: 15 amino acids. Germline CDR1 reads SQVTM; CDR2 reads ANQGSEA.

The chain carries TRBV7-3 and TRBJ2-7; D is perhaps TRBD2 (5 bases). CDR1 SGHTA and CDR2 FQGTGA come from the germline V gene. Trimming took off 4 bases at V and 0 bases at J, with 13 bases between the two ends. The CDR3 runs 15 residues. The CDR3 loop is CASSWGVGSSYEQYF. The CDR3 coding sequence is TGTGCCAGCAGCTGGGGTGTAGGGAGCTCCTACGAGCAGTACTTC.

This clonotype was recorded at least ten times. For the CDR3, the DNA is TGTGCCAGCAGGACGACAGAAAGCCCCTACGAGCAGTACTTC. This sequence encodes CASRTTESPYEQYF. The rearrangement joins TRBV28 to TRBJ2-7, with a tentative D call TRBD1 (5 bases). Per germline, CDR1 MDHEN and CDR2 SYDVKM. This CDR3 comprises 14 residues. Trimming shortened V by 6 bases and J by 2 bases, and 14 bases separated the two germline ends.